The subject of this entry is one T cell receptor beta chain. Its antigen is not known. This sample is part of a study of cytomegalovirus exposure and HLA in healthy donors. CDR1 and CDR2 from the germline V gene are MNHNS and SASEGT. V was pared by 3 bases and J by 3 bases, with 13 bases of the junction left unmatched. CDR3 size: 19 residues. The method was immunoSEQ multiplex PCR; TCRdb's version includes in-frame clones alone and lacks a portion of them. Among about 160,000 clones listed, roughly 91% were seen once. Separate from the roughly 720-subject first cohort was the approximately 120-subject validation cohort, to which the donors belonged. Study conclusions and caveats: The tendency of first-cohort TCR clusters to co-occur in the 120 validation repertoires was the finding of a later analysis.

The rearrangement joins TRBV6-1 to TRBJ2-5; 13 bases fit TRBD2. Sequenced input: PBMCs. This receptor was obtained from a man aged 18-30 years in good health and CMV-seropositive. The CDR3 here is CASSDPPGVGLAGEETQYF. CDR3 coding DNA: TGTGCCAGCAGTGATCCACCCGGGGTTGGACTAGCGGGAGAAGAGACCCAGTACTTC.